These 26 T cell receptor beta chains share one sample of origin, sequenced in a study of blood T cell repertoires in COVID-19. Clones were sequenced by immunoSEQ multiplex PCR, and TCRdb holds only the in-frame ones, with some missing. This table holds 150,000 to 200,000 clones, around 90% found once. The sequencing sample was made of PBMCs or T cells enriched from blood (not recorded which). The receptors derive from a woman between 18 and 29 years old who had recovered from COVID-19.

This chain connects TRBV4-3 to TRBJ2-2; 13 nucleotides line up with TRBD2. The germline gives CDR1 LGHNA, CDR2 YSLEER. This CDR3 has 16 residues. With 5 bases clipped from V and 7 bases from J, the junction kept 7 bases outside the gene matches. CDR3 residues: CASSFSGTSGDGELFF. Written as DNA, the CDR3 is TGCGCCAGCAGCTTCAGCGGGACTAGCGGGGACGGGGAGCTGTTTTTT.

The chain carries TRBV13 and TRBJ2-1; 7 bases are shared with TRBD1. V shed 5 bases and J 0 bases; nucleotides not matched to a gene: 10. Germline V lookup: CDR1 PRHDT, CDR2 FYEKMQ (reference sequence). This CDR3 region has 17 residues. DNA for the CDR3: TGTGCCAGCAGCCCCAGGGGGTGGAAGAGCTCCTACAATGAGCAGTTCTTC. This codes for CASSPRGWKSSYNEQFF. The entire variable domain, with the rest obtained from reference TRBV13 and TRBJ2-1, is as follows: AAGVIQSPRHLIKEKRETATLKCYPIPRHDTVYWYQQGPGQDPQFLISFYEKMQSDKGSIPDRFSAQQFSDYHSELNMSSLELGDSALYFCASSPRGWKSSYNEQFFGPGTRLTVL.

The V gene is TRBV5-4, the J gene TRBJ2-1; TRBD1 matches 8 bases. The CDR3 sequence is 15 residues long. The V and J ends lost 6 bases and 3 bases, in that order; junction bases with no gene match: 8. Germline CDR1 and CDR2: SGHNT and YYREEE (reference sequence). CDR3 nucleotides: TGTGCCAGCACCACAGGGGGGACAGACTACAATGAGCAGTTCTTC. Encoded protein: CASTTGGTDYNEQFF. Full variable domain (missing parts from reference TRBV5-4 and TRBJ2-1): ETGVTQSPTHLIKTRGQQVTLRCSSQSGHNTVSWYQQALGQGPQFIFQYYREEENGRGNFPPRFSGLQFPNYSSELNVNALELDDSALYLCASTTGGTDYNEQFFGPGTRLTVL.

J is TRBJ2-3 and V is TRBV7-2; weak D call: TRBD2 (5 bases). Germline V gene data show CDR1 as SGHTA and CDR2 as FQGNSA. V was trimmed by 5 bases and J by 1 base, leaving 16 bases between them. The CDR3 runs 16 residues. The CDR3 here is CASSALGRTGTDTQYF. The CDR3 DNA sequence: TGTGCCAGCAGCGCTCTTGGGAGAACGGGCACAGATACGCAGTATTTT.

The chain uses TRBV10-1 and TRBJ1-2; D is perhaps TRBD1 (6 bases). V gave up 6 bases and J gave up 7 bases, with 18 bases separating them. Germline lookup yields CDR1 WNHNN and CDR2 SYGVQD (reference sequence). The CDR3 sequence is 14 residues long. The CDR3 DNA reads TGCGCCAGCAGCGACCAAACTGCAGGGGTTGGCTACACCTTC. Its protein product is CASSDQTAGVGYTF.

This chain links TRBV29-1 with TRBJ1-2; 10 positions match TRBD1. Trimming cost V 1 base and J 4 bases; bases outside gene matches: 9. This CDR3 contains 16 residues. Germline assignment: CDR1 SQVTM and CDR2 ANQGSEA. The CDR3 sequence: CSVEASTGGAFYGYTF. CDR3 DNA: TGCAGCGTTGAAGCCTCGACAGGGGGCGCGTTCTATGGCTACACCTTC.

The chain combines TRBV7-9 with TRBJ1-5; D not resolved. Per the germline V gene, CDR1 is SEHNR and CDR2 is FQNEAQ (reference sequence). The CDR3 runs 14 residues. V was pared by 3 bases and J by 1 base, with 7 bases between. In DNA, the CDR3 is TGTGCCAGCAGCTTCTCGGGAAGCAATCAGCCCCAGCATTTT. This translates into CASSFSGSNQPQHF.

This clone was found once. V gene TRBV11-2 combines with J gene TRBJ1-1, with TRBD1 as a possible D gene (6 bases). CDR1 SGHAT and CDR2 FQNNGV come from the germline V gene. This CDR3 is 12 amino acids long. V dropped 5 bases and J dropped 7 bases, with 11 bases sitting between them. CDR3 in amino acids: CASSPTGHEAFF. The CDR3 DNA reads TGTGCCAGCAGCCCGACAGGCCATGAAGCTTTCTTT.

This chain connects TRBV7-8 to TRBJ2-5; 10 bases fit TRBD2. This CDR3 region has 16 residues. The germline V gene encodes CDR1 SGHVS and CDR2 FQNEAQ. V lost 4 bases to trimming and J lost 2 bases; unmatched junction nucleotides: 7. The CDR3 DNA follows: TGTGCCAGCAGCTCGTCTAGCGGGGGCCTACAAGAGACCCAGTACTTC. It specifies CASSSSSGGLQETQYF.

V and J are TRBV7-9 and TRBJ1-4; 11 bases map to TRBD1. This CDR3 is built from 14 residues. V lost 6 bases and J lost 7; bases outside the gene matches: 4. The germline gives CDR1 SEHNR, CDR2 FQNEAQ (reference sequence). The CDR3 coding sequence is TGTGCCAGCAGTCAGGGGACAGGGGGTGAAAAACTGTTTTTT. This sequence encodes CASSQGTGGEKLFF.

The chain joins TRBV11-2 to TRBJ2-5; tentatively, D is TRBD2 (7 bases). Per the germline V gene, CDR1 is SGHAT and CDR2 is FQNNGV. V gave up 1 base and J gave up 5 bases, with 14 bases separating them. The CDR3 contains 15 residues. CDR3 in DNA: TGTGCCAGCAGCTTAGGGTTCAGGGGAGGGGAGACCCAGTACTTC. Translating gives CASSLGFRGGETQYF. Full variable domain (missing parts from reference TRBV11-2 and TRBJ2-5): EAGVAQSPRYKIIEKRQSVAFWCNPISGHATLYWYQQILGQGPKLLIQFQNNGVVDDSQLPKDRFSAERLKGVDSTLKIQPAKLEDSAVYLCASSLGFRGGETQYFGPGTRLLVL.

The chain carries TRBV27 and TRBJ1-6; 10 bases fit TRBD1. Germline assignment: CDR1 MNHEY and CDR2 SMNVEV (reference sequence). The CDR3 contains 15 residues. The trim removed 5 bases at V and 9 bases at J, leaving 7 bases unmatched. CDR3: CASSIQTGGGSPLHF. The CDR3 DNA reads as TGTGCCAGCAGTATACAGACAGGGGGCGGTTCACCCCTCCACTTT.

V and J are TRBV6-5 and TRBJ2-6; D gene uncertain. The CDR3 totals 16 residues. With 0 bases removed from V and 2 bases from J, the gap between germline ends came to 8 bases. Per the germline V gene, CDR1 is MNHEY and CDR2 is SVGAGI. The CDR3 nucleotides are TGTGCCAGCAGTTACTCGATCGGTGCTGGGGCCAACGTCCTGACTTTC. Its protein product is CASSYSIGAGANVLTF.

The chain carries TRBV27 and TRBJ1-1; unclear D gene. Per germline, CDR1 MNHEY and CDR2 SMNVEV (reference sequence). V lost 5 bases to trimming and J lost 5 bases, with 18 bases between them. The CDR3 has 15 residues. The CDR3 spells CASSLERVGRTEAFF. The CDR3, as DNA: TGTGCCAGCAGTCTTGAGAGGGTCGGGAGAACTGAAGCTTTCTTT.

The gene calls are TRBV5-1 and TRBJ2-5; D not certain. V lost 4 bases and J 1 base, leaving 8 bases between the germline ends. The CDR3 is 13 amino acids. Germline CDR1 SGHRS, CDR2 YFSETQ. The CDR3: CASSTDIQETQYF. CDR3 in DNA: TGCGCCAGCAGCACCGACATCCAAGAGACCCAGTACTTC.

The genes are TRBV5-1 and TRBJ1-1; maybe TRBD1 (6 bases). The CDR3 covers 15 residues. Germline V gene lookup returns CDR1 SGHRS and CDR2 YFSETQ. The V end was cut by 1 base, the J end by 1 base, with 11 bases between. The CDR3 loop is CASSLFQGRNTEAFF. DNA of the CDR3: TGCGCCAGCAGCTTGTTCCAGGGGAGGAACACTGAAGCTTTCTTT.

The chain combines TRBV29-1 with TRBJ2-1, with D unresolved. V lost 6 bases and J 0 bases, leaving 9 bases between the germline ends. This CDR3 contains 13 residues. From germline, CDR1 is SQVTM and CDR2 ANQGSEA. Here the CDR3 reads CSVRSSSYNEQFF. CDR3 DNA sequence: TGCAGCGTCAGATCTAGCTCCTACAATGAGCAGTTCTTC.

For this clone: The same CDR3 can be traced to other DNA sequences in this sample. The V gene is TRBV6-5, the J gene TRBJ1-3; D perhaps matches TRBD1 (5 bases). There are 13 residues in the CDR3. Trimming took 5 bases from V and 4 from J, leaving 9 bases between them. In germline, CDR1 is MNHEY, CDR2 SVGAGI. CDR3 sequence reads: CASSLTGGNTIYF. The CDR3 DNA is TGTGCCAGCAGTCTAACAGGAGGAAACACCATATATTTT.

This sequence joins TRBV24-1 and TRBJ2-7; D perhaps matches TRBD2 (6 bases). V lost 4 bases to trimming and J lost 4 bases, with 25 bases between them. CDR3 length: 18 amino acids. The germline gives CDR1 KGHDR, CDR2 SFDVKD. DNA of the CDR3: TGTGCCACCAGTGACACGCGATTCCCCGGGGGAGCCTTTTACGAGCAGTACTTC. Its protein product is CATSDTRFPGGAFYEQYF.

The rearrangement links TRBV10-3 to TRBJ2-7; D is perhaps TRBD2 (6 bases). V was trimmed by 6 bases and J by 0 bases, leaving 21 bases between them. The CDR3 runs to 17 residues. The germline V gene has CDR1 ENHRY and CDR2 SYGVKD. CDR3 loop: CAIRDALREVSSYEQYF. The CDR3 nucleotides are TGTGCCATCAGAGATGCCCTTAGGGAGGTATCCTCCTACGAGCAGTACTTC.

The rearrangement uses TRBV7-2 and TRBJ1-1; 8 nucleotides agree with TRBD1. The CDR3 covers 17 residues. Germline values: CDR1 SGHTA, CDR2 FQGNSA. Unmatched junction bases numbered 11, after V lost 5 bases and J lost 0 bases. CDR3 DNA sequence: TGTGCCAGCAGCCCTTCCGGGACAGGAATCATGAACACTGAAGCTTTCTTT. It is translated as CASSPSGTGIMNTEAFF.

This sequence joins TRBV15 and TRBJ1-1, with 8 positions matching TRBD1. The CDR3 extends over 14 amino acids. V shed 1 base and J 10 bases; nucleotides not matched to a gene: 8. CDR1 LNHNV and CDR2 YYDKDF come from the germline V gene (reference sequence). CDR3 region: CATSRARTGTRAFF. Here the CDR3 DNA reads TGTGCCACCAGCAGAGCCCGGACAGGGACACGAGCTTTCTTT.

This chain links TRBV5-1 with TRBJ2-3, with 7 nucleotides matching TRBD1. The V gene end was trimmed by 3 bases and the J gene end by 1 base; junction bases not matched to a gene: 5. This CDR3 comprises 15 residues. The germline gives CDR1 SGHRS, CDR2 YFSETQ. Here the CDR3 DNA reads TGCGCCAGCAGCTGGGGGACAGTAGGCACAGATACGCAGTATTTT. Amino acids: CASSWGTVGTDTQYF.

The chain recombines TRBV3-1 (or the pseudogene TRBV3-2) with TRBJ1-5; no definite D call. Germline V gene sequence: CDR1 LGHDT, CDR2 YNNKEL (reference sequence). The CDR3 length is 14 residues. Trimming stripped 4 bases from V and 5 bases from J, with 12 bases between. This CDR3 reads CASSPSAEYQPQHF. CDR3 DNA: TGTGCCAGCAGCCCCTCGGCGGAGTATCAGCCCCAGCATTTT.

This rearrangement joins TRBV6-5 to TRBJ2-1; possibly TRBD2 for D (7 bases). The CDR3 runs 14 residues. CDR1 and CDR2 (germline): MNHEY, SVGAGI. V was clipped by 8 bases and J by 0 bases, with 11 bases between them. CDR3 loop: CASGGARSYNEQFF. CDR3 DNA: TGTGCCAGCGGGGGGGCTCGCTCCTACAATGAGCAGTTCTTC.

There are a few counts of this clone. The J gene is TRBJ1-5, the V gene TRBV7-2; possible D gene TRBD1, 5 bases. Germline-derived CDR1 and CDR2 are SGHTA and FQGNSA. The CDR3 is 15 residues long. Trimming took 1 base from V and 0 from J, leaving 7 bases between them. CDR3 sequence reads: CASSLVQGSNQPQHF. For the CDR3, the DNA is TGTGCCAGCAGCTTAGTGCAGGGTAGCAATCAGCCCCAGCATTTT. The variable domain in full, with the rest retrieved from reference TRBV7-2 and TRBJ1-5, is GAGVSQSPSNKVTEKGKDVELRCDPISGHTALYWYRQSLGQGLEFLIYFQGNSAPDKSGLPSDRFSAERTGGSVSTLTIQRTQQEDSAVYLCASSLVQGSNQPQHFGDGTRLSIL.